The sequence of this T cell receptor beta chain was determined in a study of T-cell memory formation after mild COVID-19. V was cut by 2 bases and J by 5 bases, with 12 bases left in between. CDR3 length equals 15 residues. By sample fraction, this clonotype is medium-sized (0.01 to 0.1%). As yet, its antigen is unknown. From the 5' RACE reads, TCRdb called clonotypes with MiXCR, one entry per CDR3 protein. Here the sample spans hundreds of thousands of distinct CDR3 sequences, approximately 19% being singletons. Study-wide points: Pre-infection memory already had some responding clones, implying cross-reactive memory joined. Clones contracting over day 15 to 85 were CD4/CD8 balanced, with later expanders leaning CD4+. Contracting CD4+ clones sat mainly in CM and EM; CD8+ in EMRA.

This chain uses TRBV12-3 or TRBV12-4 with TRBJ2-2; D is tentatively TRBD1 or TRBD2 (5 bases each). The sequenced sample consisted of PBMCs or a T cell subset sorted from them (not recorded which). The receptor's source is an adult woman who had mild COVID-19 (a few samples of this study predate the infection). Cell type and time point are not known. The DNA of the CDR3 is TGTGCCAGCAGTTTATGGGGGAGTGGAACCGGGGAGCTGTTTTTT. Translation gives CASSLWGSGTGELFF.